This is a list of T cell receptor beta chains from one sample in a study of identical twins. TCRdb fed the 5' RACE reads into MiXCR, producing one record per CDR3 protein. The sample shows approximately 220,000 distinct CDR3 sequences, around 9.6% of them seen only once. The source material was memory (CD45RO+) T cells sorted from blood. The receptors here all came from a woman under 30 in good health. Each CDR3 is given with its conserved first and last residue. Each record gives: clone size, D gene, V gene, J gene, CDR3 protein, CDR3 DNA. D genes are given only for firm matches. A clone size is listed for some rows: how often the clone was seen (once, few, many), or a class if it is expanded.

abundance: .
d_gene: .
v_gene: TRBV5-1
j_gene: TRBJ2-4
CDR3aa: CASGGPPPKYF
CDR3nt: TGCGCCAGCGGGGGACCCCCCCCTAAGTACTTC

abundance: few
d_gene: TRBD1
v_gene: TRBV6-1
j_gene: TRBJ1-6
CDR3aa: CASSRTGGDNSPLHF
CDR3nt: TGTGCCAGCAGTCGGACAGGCGGGGATAATTCACCCCTCCACTTT

abundance: few
d_gene: .
v_gene: TRBV7-9
j_gene: TRBJ2-2
CDR3aa: CASSSALSGVNTGELFF
CDR3nt: TGTGCCAGCAGCTCTGCCCTTTCAGGGGTAAACACCGGGGAGCTGTTTTTT

abundance: .
d_gene: TRBD1
v_gene: TRBV28
j_gene: TRBJ2-2
CDR3aa: CASSRQGATGELFF
CDR3nt: TGTGCCAGCAGTCGTCAGGGGGCGACCGGGGAGCTGTTTTTT

abundance: few
d_gene: TRBD2
v_gene: TRBV4-2
j_gene: TRBJ2-1
CDR3aa: CASSQGTSGGAKEQFF
CDR3nt: TGTGCCAGCAGCCAGGGGACTAGCGGGGGGGCGAAGGAGCAGTTCTTC

abundance: .
d_gene: TRBD1
v_gene: TRBV20-1
j_gene: TRBJ2-1
CDR3aa: CSAMGQGATHEQFF
CDR3nt: TGCAGTGCTATGGGGCAGGGGGCTACGCATGAGCAGTTCTTC

abundance: .
d_gene: .
v_gene: TRBV30
j_gene: TRBJ1-4
CDR3aa: CAWSAIDRPFF
CDR3nt: TGTGCCTGGAGTGCCATAGACAGGCCGTTTTTT

abundance: .
d_gene: .
v_gene: TRBV30
j_gene: TRBJ2-7
CDR3aa: CAWSVRTYEQYF
CDR3nt: TGTGCCTGGAGTGTACGGACCTACGAGCAGTACTTC

abundance: medium-sized
d_gene: .
v_gene: TRBV6-2/TRBV6-3
j_gene: TRBJ2-3
CDR3aa: CASSSGEWSTDTQYF
CDR3nt: TGTGCCAGCAGTTCCGGAGAGTGGAGCACAGATACGCAGTATTTT

abundance: many
d_gene: TRBD1
v_gene: TRBV5-1
j_gene: TRBJ2-7
CDR3aa: CASSRTGSDSYEQYF
CDR3nt: TGCGCCAGCAGCCGGACAGGGTCCGACAGCTACGAGCAGTACTTC

abundance: .
d_gene: .
v_gene: TRBV5-1
j_gene: TRBJ2-2
CDR3aa: CASSSSGWPSVNTGELFF
CDR3nt: TGCGCCAGCAGCTCCTCGGGTTGGCCTAGCGTAAACACCGGGGAGCTGTTTTTT

abundance: few
d_gene: TRBD2
v_gene: TRBV29-1
j_gene: TRBJ2-1
CDR3aa: CSVGGSGFSYNEQFF
CDR3nt: TGCAGTGTTGGGGGTAGCGGGTTTTCCTACAATGAGCAGTTCTTC

abundance: few
d_gene: TRBD2
v_gene: TRBV11-2
j_gene: TRBJ2-7
CDR3aa: CASSLQRESVQYF
CDR3nt: TGTGCCAGCAGCTTACAGCGGGAGTCAGTGCAGTACTTC

abundance: many
d_gene: .
v_gene: TRBV6-5
j_gene: TRBJ2-2
CDR3aa: CASSYRSRVNTGELFF
CDR3nt: TGTGCCAGCAGTTACCGGAGCAGGGTGAACACCGGGGAGCTGTTTTTT

abundance: many
d_gene: TRBD1
v_gene: TRBV7-2
j_gene: TRBJ1-5
CDR3aa: CASSLAGGRGGQPQHF
CDR3nt: TGTGCCAGCAGCTTAGCAGGGGGCAGGGGGGGTCAGCCCCAGCATTTT

abundance: many
d_gene: TRBD2
v_gene: TRBV5-1
j_gene: TRBJ2-5
CDR3aa: CASSRGGETQYF
CDR3nt: TGCGCCAGCAGCAGGGGAGGGGAGACCCAGTACTTC

abundance: .
d_gene: TRBD1
v_gene: TRBV29-1
j_gene: TRBJ1-1
CDR3aa: CSAGRGENTEAFF
CDR3nt: TGCAGCGCCGGCAGGGGGGAGAACACTGAAGCTTTCTTT

abundance: .
d_gene: .
v_gene: TRBV5-6
j_gene: TRBJ2-7
CDR3aa: CASSTYYEQYF
CDR3nt: TGTGCCAGCAGCACCTACTACGAGCAGTACTTC

abundance: few
d_gene: .
v_gene: TRBV20-1
j_gene: TRBJ2-1
CDR3aa: CSALMGGVARNEQFF
CDR3nt: TGCAGTGCTCTGATGGGCGGGGTCGCTCGCAATGAGCAGTTCTTC

abundance: few
d_gene: .
v_gene: TRBV5-6
j_gene: TRBJ1-5
CDR3aa: CASSLDRSQPQHF
CDR3nt: TGTGCCAGCAGCTTGGACAGATCACAGCCCCAGCATTTT

abundance: few
d_gene: .
v_gene: TRBV28
j_gene: TRBJ1-2
CDR3aa: CASCFNGDYYYGYTF
CDR3nt: TGTGCCAGTTGTTTCAACGGGGATTATTATTATGGCTACACCTTC

abundance: .
d_gene: TRBD2
v_gene: TRBV30
j_gene: TRBJ2-3
CDR3aa: CAWSGTTVRDTQYF
CDR3nt: TGTGCCTGGAGCGGGACTACTGTAAGGGATACGCAGTATTTT

abundance: .
d_gene: TRBD2
v_gene: TRBV5-1
j_gene: TRBJ2-6
CDR3aa: CASSPLQSGGPGDSGANVLTF
CDR3nt: TGCGCCAGCAGCCCACTACAGAGCGGGGGGCCTGGTGATTCTGGGGCCAACGTCCTGACTTTC

abundance: few
d_gene: TRBD2
v_gene: TRBV7-2
j_gene: TRBJ2-1
CDR3aa: CASESGRAFEQFF
CDR3nt: TGTGCCAGCGAAAGCGGGAGGGCATTTGAGCAGTTCTTC

abundance: .
d_gene: .
v_gene: TRBV18
j_gene: TRBJ1-4
CDR3aa: CASSADRFVPTNEKLFF
CDR3nt: TGTGCCAGCTCGGCCGACAGGTTCGTCCCAACTAATGAAAAACTGTTTTTT

abundance: .
d_gene: .
v_gene: TRBV20-1
j_gene: TRBJ2-1
CDR3aa: CSALLIRGNEQFF
CDR3nt: TGCAGTGCTTTGCTAATCAGGGGCAATGAGCAGTTCTTC

abundance: many
d_gene: .
v_gene: TRBV5-1
j_gene: TRBJ2-1
CDR3aa: CASTLEGGYYNEQFF
CDR3nt: TGCGCCAGCACCTTAGAGGGAGGCTACTACAATGAGCAGTTCTTC